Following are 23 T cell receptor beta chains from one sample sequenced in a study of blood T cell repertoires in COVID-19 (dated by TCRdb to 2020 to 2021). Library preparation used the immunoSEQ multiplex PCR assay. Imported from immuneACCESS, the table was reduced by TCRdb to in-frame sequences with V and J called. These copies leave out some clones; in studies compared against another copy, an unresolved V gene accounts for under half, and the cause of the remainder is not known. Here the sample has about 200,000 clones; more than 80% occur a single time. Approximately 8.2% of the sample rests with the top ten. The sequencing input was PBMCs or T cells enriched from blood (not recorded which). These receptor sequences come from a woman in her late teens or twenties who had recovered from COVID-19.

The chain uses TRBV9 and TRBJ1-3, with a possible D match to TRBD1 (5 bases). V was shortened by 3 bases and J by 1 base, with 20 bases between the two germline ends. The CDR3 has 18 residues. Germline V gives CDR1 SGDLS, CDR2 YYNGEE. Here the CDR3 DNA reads TGTGCCAGCAGCGCGGGGGGACGACCCCACCGGTCTGGAAACACCATATATTTT. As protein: CASSAGGRPHRSGNTIYF.

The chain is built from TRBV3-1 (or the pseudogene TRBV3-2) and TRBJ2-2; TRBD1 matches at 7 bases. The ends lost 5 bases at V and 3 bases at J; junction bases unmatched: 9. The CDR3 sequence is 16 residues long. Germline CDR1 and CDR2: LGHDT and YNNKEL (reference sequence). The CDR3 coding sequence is TGTGCCAGCAGCTCCAACCGACAGGGATACACCGGGGAGCTGTTTTTT. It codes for CASSSNRQGYTGELFF.

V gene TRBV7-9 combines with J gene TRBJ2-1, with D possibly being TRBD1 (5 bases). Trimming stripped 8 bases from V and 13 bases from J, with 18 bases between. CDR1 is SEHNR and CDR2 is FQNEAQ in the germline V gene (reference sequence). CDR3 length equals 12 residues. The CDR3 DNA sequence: TGTGCCAGCTTGACCGGAAAGGACAAACAGTTCTTC. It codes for CASLTGKDKQFF.

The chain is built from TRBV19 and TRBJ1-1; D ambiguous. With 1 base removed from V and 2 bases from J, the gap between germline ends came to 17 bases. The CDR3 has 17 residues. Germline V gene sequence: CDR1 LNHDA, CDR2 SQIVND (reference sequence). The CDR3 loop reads CASSIGAESNLNTEAFF. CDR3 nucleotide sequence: TGTGCCAGTAGTATAGGGGCAGAATCGAACCTAAACACTGAAGCTTTCTTT.

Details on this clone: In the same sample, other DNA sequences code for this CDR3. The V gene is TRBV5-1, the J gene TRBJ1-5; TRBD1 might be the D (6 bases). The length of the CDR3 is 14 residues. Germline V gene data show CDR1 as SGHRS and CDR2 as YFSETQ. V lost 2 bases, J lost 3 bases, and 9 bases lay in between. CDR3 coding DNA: TGCGCCAGCAGCTTATCAGGGGACAATCAGCCCCAGCATTTT. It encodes CASSLSGDNQPQHF. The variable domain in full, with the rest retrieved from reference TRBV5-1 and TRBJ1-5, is KAGVTQTPRYLIKTRGQQVTLSCSPISGHRSVSWYQQTPGQGLQFLFEYFSETQRNKGNFPGRFSGRQFSNSRSEMNVSTLELGDSALYLCASSLSGDNQPQHFGDGTRLSIL.

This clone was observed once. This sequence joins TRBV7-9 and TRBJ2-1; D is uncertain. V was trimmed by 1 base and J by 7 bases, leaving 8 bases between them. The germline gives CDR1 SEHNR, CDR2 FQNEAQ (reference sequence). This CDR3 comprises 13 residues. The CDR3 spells CASSLVGVNEQFF. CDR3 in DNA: TGTGCCAGCAGCTTAGTAGGAGTAAATGAGCAGTTCTTC. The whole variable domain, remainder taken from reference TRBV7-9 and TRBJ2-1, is DTGVSQNPRHKITKRGQNVTFRCDPISEHNRLYWYRQTLGQGPEFLTYFQNEAQLEKSRLLSDRFSAERPKGSFSTLEIQRTEQGDSAMYLCASSLVGVNEQFFGPGTRLTVL.

This CDR3 is CASSLGTGDEKLFF. CDR3 DNA sequence: TGTGCCAGCAGTTTGGGGACAGGGGATGAAAAACTGTTTTTT. The gene calls are TRBV28 and TRBJ1-4, with 10 bases aligning to TRBD1. The CDR3 has 14 residues. The V segment lost 3 bases and the J segment 6 bases; nucleotides outside the gene matches: 1. Germline V gene data show CDR1 as MDHEN and CDR2 as SYDVKM.

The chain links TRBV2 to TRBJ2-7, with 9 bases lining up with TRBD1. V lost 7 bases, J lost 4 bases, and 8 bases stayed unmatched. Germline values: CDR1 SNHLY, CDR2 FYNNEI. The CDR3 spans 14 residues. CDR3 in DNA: TGTGCCAGCAATACCCCGGGACAGGGTTACGAGCAGTACTTC. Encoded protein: CASNTPGQGYEQYF.

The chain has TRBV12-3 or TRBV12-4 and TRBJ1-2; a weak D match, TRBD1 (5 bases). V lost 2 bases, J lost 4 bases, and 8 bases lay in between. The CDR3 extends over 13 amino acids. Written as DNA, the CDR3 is TGTGCCAGCAGTTTACTGGGGCTCTATGGCTACACCTTC. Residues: CASSLLGLYGYTF.

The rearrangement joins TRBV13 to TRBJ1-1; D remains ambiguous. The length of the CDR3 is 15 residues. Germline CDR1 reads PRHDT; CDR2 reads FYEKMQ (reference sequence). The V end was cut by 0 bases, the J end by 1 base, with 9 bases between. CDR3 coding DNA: TGTGCCAGCAGCTTAGGTTCCGGGAAGAACACTGAAGCTTTCTTT. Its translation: CASSLGSGKNTEAFF.

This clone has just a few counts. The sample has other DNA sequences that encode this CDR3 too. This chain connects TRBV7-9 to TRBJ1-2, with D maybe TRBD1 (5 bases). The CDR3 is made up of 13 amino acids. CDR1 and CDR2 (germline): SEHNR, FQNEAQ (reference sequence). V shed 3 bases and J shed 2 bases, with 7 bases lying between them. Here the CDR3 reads CASSLGQNYGYTF. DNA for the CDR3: TGTGCCAGCAGCTTGGGGCAGAACTATGGCTACACCTTC.

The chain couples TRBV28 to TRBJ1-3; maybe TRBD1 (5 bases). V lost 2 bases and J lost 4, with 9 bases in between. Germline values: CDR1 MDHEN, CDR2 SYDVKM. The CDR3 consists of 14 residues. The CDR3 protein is CASSLAGSGNTIYF. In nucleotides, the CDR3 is TGTGCCAGCAGTTTAGCAGGGTCCGGAAACACCATATATTTT.

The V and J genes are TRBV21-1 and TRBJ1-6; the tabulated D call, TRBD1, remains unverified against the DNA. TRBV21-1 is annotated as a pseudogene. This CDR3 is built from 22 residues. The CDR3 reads CASSFPEDRLGDFRSYNSPLHF. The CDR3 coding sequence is TGTGCCAGCAGCTTCCCCGAAGACAGGCTGGGTGATTTTCGGTCCTATAATTCACCCCTCCACTTT.

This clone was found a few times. CDR3 nucleotide sequence: TGTGCCTGGAGTGCCAGGTCGGATCAGCCCCAGCATTTT. It encodes CAWSARSDQPQHF. The chain uses TRBV30 and TRBJ1-5; D unresolved. Per germline, CDR1 GTSNPN and CDR2 SVGIG (reference sequence). CDR3 length: 13 amino acids. Trimming removed 1 base from V and 5 bases from J, with 9 bases in between.

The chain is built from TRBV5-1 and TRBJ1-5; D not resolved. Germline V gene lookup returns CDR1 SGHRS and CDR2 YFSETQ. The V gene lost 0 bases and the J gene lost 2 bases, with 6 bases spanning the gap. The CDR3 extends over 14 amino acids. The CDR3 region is CASSLAGGNQPQHF. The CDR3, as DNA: TGCGCCAGCAGCTTGGCGGGTGGCAATCAGCCCCAGCATTTT. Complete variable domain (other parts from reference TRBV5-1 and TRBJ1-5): KAGVTQTPRYLIKTRGQQVTLSCSPISGHRSVSWYQQTPGQGLQFLFEYFSETQRNKGNFPGRFSGRQFSNSRSEMNVSTLELGDSALYLCASSLAGGNQPQHFGDGTRLSIL.

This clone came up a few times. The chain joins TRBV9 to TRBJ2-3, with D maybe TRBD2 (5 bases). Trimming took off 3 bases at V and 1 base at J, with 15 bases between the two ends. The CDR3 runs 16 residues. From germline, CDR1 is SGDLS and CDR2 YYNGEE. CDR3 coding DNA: TGTGCCAGCAGCGCCCCGGGGAACGGGCGCACAGATACGCAGTATTTT. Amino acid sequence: CASSAPGNGRTDTQYF.

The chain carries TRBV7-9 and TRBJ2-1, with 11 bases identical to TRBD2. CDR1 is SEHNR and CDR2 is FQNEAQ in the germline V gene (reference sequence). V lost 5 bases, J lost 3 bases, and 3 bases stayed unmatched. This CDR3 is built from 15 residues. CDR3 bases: TGTGCCAGCAGCGGGGGACTAGCGGACTACAATGAGCAGTTCTTC. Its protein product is CASSGGLADYNEQFF.

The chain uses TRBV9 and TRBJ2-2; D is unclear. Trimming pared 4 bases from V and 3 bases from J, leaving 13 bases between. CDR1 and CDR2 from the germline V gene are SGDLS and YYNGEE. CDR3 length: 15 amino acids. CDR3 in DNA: TGTGCCAGCAGCCCCCGTAGCTACGACACCGGGGAGCTGTTTTTT. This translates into CASSPRSYDTGELFF.

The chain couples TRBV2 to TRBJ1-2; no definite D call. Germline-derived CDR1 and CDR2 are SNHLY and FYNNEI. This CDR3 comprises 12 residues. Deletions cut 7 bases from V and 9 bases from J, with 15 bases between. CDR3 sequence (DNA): TGTGCCAGCATTACAGACACTGGTAGCTACACCTTC. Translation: CASITDTGSYTF.

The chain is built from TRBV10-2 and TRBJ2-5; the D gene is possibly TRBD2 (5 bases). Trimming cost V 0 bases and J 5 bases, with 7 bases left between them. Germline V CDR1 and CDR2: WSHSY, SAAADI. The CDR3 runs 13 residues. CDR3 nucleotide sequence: TGCGCCAGCAGTGAGTCGAGGAGGGAGACCCAGTACTTC. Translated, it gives CASSESRRETQYF.

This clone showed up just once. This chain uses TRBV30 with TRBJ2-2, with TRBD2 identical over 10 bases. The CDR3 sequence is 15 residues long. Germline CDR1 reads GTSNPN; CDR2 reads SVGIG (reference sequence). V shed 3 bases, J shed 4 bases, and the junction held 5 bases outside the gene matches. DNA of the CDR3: TGTGCCTGGAGGCCAGCGGGGGGGCTCACCGGGGAGCTGTTTTTT. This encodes CAWRPAGGLTGELFF.

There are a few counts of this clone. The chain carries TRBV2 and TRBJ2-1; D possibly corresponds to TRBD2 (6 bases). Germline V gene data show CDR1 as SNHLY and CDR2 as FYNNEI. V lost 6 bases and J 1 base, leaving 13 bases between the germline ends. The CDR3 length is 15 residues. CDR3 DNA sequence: TGTGCCAGCAGCGAGGGACTTCAGTCCTACAATGAGCAGTTCTTC. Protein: CASSEGLQSYNEQFF.

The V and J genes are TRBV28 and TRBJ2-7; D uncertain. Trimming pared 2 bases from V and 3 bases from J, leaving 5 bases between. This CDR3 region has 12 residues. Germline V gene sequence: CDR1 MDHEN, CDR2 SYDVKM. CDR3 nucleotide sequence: TGTGCCAGCAGTTTAGTGAGCTACGAGCAGTACTTC. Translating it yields CASSLVSYEQYF.